What follows is one T cell receptor beta chain and its context. Antigen specificity is unknown. The sample is drawn from a study of CD8 T cells in ankylosing spondylitis. General study findings and limits: The study identified a TCR beta motif of seven or eight highly homologous variants that appeared characteristic of ankylosing spondylitis blood. According to the report, clones linked to the disease were significantly enriched in matched synovial fluid samples taken from ankylosing spondylitis patients.

Looked up from germline, CDR1 is SGHNT and CDR2 is YYREEE (reference sequence). This CDR3 is 16 amino acids long. V shed 2 bases and J 2 bases; nucleotides not matched to a gene: 3. TCR beta libraries were made by quantitative 5'-RACE with molecular barcodes. From the 5' RACE reads, TCRdb called clonotypes with MiXCR, one entry per CDR3 protein. This sample has 670,000 or so distinct CDR3 sequences, with 15% to 20% found just once. This rearrangement joins TRBV5-4 to TRBJ2-2, with 10 bases aligning to TRBD2. Sequenced input: blood, either unsorted or a sorted T cell fraction (not recorded which). The source is a male donor with ankylosing spondylitis. The CDR3 spells CASSFGLAENTGELFF. The CDR3 DNA reads as TGTGCCAGCAGCTTCGGACTAGCGGAAAACACCGGGGAGCTGTTTTTT.